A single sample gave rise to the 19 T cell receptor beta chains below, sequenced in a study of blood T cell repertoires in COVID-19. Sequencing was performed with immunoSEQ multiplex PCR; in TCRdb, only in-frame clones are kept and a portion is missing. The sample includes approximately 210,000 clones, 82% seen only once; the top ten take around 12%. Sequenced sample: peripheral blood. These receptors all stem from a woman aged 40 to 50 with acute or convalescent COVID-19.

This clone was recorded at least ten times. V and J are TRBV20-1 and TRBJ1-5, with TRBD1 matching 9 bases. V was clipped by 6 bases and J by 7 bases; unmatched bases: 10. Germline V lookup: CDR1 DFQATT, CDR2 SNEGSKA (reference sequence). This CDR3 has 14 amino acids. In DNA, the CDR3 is TGCAGTGCGAGTAACAGGGGGCGGTGGCAGCCCCAGCATTTT. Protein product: CSASNRGRWQPQHF.

The CDR3 sequence: CASSGTGASNYGYTF. CDR3 nucleotide sequence: TGTGCCAGCAGTGGGACAGGGGCGAGCAACTATGGCTACACCTTC. The chain has TRBV6-4 and TRBJ1-2; 9 positions match TRBD1. V dropped 4 bases and J dropped 2; count of bases not matched to a gene: 5. From germline, CDR1 is MRHNA and CDR2 SNTAGT. The CDR3 runs to 15 residues.

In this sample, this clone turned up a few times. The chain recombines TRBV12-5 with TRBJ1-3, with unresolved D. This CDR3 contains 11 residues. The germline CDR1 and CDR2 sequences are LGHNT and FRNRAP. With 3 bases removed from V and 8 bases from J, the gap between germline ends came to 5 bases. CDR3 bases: TGTGCTAGTGGTTTCGGTGACACCATATATTTT. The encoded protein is CASGFGDTIYF.

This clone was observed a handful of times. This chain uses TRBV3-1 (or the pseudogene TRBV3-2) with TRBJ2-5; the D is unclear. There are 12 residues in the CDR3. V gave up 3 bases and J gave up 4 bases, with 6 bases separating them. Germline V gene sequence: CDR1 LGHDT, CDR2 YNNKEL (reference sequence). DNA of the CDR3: TGTGCCAGCAGCCACAGAGGAGAGACCCAGTACTTC. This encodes CASSHRGETQYF.

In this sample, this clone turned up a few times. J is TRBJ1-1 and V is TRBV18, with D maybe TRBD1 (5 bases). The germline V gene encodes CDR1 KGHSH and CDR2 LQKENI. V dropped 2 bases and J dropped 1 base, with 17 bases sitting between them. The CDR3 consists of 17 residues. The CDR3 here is CASSPIRGQGRNTEAFF. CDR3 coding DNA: TGTGCCAGCTCACCAATAAGGGGTCAGGGAAGGAACACTGAAGCTTTCTTT.

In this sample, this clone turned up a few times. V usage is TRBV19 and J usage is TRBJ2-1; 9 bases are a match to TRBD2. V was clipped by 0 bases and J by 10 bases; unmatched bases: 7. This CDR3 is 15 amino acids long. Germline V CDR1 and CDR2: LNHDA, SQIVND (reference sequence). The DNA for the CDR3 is TGTGCCAGTAGTATAGATCTAGCGGGGACGCAGGAGCAGTTCTTC. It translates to CASSIDLAGTQEQFF.

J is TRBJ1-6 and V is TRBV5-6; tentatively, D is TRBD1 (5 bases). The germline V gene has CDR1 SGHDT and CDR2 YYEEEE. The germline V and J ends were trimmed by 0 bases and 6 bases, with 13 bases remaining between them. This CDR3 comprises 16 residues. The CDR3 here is CASSLGAGLSNSPLHF. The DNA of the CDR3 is TGTGCCAGCAGCTTGGGGGCGGGACTGAGTAATTCACCCCTCCACTTT.

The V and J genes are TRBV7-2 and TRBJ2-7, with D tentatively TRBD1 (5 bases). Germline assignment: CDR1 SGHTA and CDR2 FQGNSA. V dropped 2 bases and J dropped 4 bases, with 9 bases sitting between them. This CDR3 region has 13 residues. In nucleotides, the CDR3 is TGTGCCAGCAGCTTACGACAGTCGTACGAGCAGTACTTC. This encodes CASSLRQSYEQYF.

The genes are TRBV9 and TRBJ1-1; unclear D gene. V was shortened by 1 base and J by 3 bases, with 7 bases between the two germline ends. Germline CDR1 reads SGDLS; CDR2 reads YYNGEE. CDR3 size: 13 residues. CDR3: CASSVSGHTEAFF. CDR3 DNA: TGTGCCAGCAGCGTAAGTGGGCACACTGAAGCTTTCTTT.

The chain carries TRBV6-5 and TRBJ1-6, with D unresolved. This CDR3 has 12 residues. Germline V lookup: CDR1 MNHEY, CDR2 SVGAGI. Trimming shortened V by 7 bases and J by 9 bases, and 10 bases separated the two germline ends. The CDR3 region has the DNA TGTGCCAGCATCTCCCCCCCTTCACCCCTCCACTTT. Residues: CASISPPSPLHF.

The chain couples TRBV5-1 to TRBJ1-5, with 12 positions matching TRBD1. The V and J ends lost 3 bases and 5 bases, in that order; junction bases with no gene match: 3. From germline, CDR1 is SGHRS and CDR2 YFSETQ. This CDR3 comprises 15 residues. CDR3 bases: TGCGCCAGCAGCTCCGGGACAGGGGGCGATCAGCCCCAGCATTTT. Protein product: CASSSGTGGDQPQHF.

The chain's CDR3 is CASSQEPGTSGNTGELFF. The DNA of the CDR3 is TGTGCCAGCAGCCAAGAACCCGGGACTAGCGGGAACACCGGGGAGCTGTTTTTT. The J gene is TRBJ2-2, the V gene TRBV14; TRBD2 agrees at 11 bases. Germline CDR1 reads SGHDN; CDR2 reads FVKESK. This CDR3 comprises 18 residues. With V trimmed by 0 bases and J by 1 base, 4 bases remained unmatched.

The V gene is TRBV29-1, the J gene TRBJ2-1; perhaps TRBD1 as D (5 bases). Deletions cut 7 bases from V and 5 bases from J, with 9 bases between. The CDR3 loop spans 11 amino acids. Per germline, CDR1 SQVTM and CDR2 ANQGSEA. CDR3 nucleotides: TGCAGCGCGTCCAGGGACAATGAGCAGTTCTTC. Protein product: CSASRDNEQFF.

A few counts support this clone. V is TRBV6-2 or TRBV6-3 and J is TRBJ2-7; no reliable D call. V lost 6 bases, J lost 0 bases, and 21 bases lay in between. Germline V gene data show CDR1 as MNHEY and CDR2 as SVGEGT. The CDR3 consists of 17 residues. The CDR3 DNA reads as TGTGCCAGCAGCTTAATTGGCCCGCGGCACCGCTCCTACGAGCAGTACTTC. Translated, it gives CASSLIGPRHRSYEQYF.

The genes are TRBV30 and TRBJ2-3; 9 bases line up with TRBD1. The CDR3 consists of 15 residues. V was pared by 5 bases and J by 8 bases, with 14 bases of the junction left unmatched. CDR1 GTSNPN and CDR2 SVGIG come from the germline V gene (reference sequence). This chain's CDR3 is CAWGQDRGVPGTQYF. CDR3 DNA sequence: TGTGCCTGGGGCCAGGACAGGGGAGTACCGGGTACGCAGTATTTT.

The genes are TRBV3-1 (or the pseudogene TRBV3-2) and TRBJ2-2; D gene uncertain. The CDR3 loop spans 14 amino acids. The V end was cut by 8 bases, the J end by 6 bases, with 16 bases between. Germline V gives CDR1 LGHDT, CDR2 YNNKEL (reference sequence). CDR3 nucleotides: TGTGCCAGCTCGAACCTCTTTGAGCCCGGGGAGCTGTTTTTT. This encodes CASSNLFEPGELFF.

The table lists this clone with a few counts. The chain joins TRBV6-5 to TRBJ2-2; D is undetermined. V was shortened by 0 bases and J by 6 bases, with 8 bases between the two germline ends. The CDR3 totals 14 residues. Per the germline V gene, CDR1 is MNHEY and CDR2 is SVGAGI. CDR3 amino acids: CASSYSILSGELFF. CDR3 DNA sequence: TGTGCCAGCAGTTACTCAATATTGTCCGGGGAGCTGTTTTTT.

The DNA of the CDR3 is TGTGCCAGCAGCGTAGACGGGGGAGCCTACAATGAGCAGTTCTTC. This translates into CASSVDGGAYNEQFF. The chain links TRBV9 to TRBJ2-1; D may be TRBD2 (6 bases). The CDR3 sequence is 15 residues long. Germline CDR1 SGDLS, CDR2 YYNGEE. The germline V and J ends were trimmed by 0 bases and 2 bases, with 9 bases remaining between them.

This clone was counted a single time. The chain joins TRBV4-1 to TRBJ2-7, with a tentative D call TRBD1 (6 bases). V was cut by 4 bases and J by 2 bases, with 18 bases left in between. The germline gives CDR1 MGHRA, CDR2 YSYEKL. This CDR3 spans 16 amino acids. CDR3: CASSPYAGEVPYEQYF. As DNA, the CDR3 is TGCGCCAGCAGCCCTTATGCAGGGGAAGTGCCCTACGAGCAGTACTTC.